This T cell receptor (beta chain) comes out of a study of blood T cell repertoires in COVID-19. Study-level background: Donors in the United States, Italy and Spain gave samples during acute or convalescent COVID-19.

As originally analysed: Counts of nucleated cells, estimated from reference gene primer amplification, were obtained. Clones were read by immunoSEQ multiplex PCR, and TCRdb kept only the in-frame ones, dropping some. The DNA gave D and trimming, while V, J and clone size come from that table. The sample contains around 300,000 clones, around 90% of which appear only once. The germline V gene has CDR1 SGHTA and CDR2 FQGNSA. The CDR3 spans 15 residues. Germline trimming cut 4 bases from V and 3 bases from J; bases unmatched to any gene: 5. The chain joins TRBV7-2 to TRBJ1-5; 8 nucleotides line up with TRBD1. Source material: peripheral blood. The sequence was obtained from a middle-aged woman who had recovered from COVID-19. In DNA, the CDR3 is TGTGCCAGCAGCTCGAGGACAGGGCTCAATCAGCCCCAGCATTTT. It translates to CASSSRTGLNQPQHF.